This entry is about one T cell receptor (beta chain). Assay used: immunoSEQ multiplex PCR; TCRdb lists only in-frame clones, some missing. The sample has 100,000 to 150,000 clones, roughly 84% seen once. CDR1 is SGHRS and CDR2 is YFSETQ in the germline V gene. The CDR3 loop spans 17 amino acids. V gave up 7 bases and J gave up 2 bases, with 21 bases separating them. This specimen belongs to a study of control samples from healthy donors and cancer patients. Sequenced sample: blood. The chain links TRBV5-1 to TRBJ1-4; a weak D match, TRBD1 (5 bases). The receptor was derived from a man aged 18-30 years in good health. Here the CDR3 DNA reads TGCGCCAGCCGAGGGCCGGAGGAGAGGGGTACTAATGAAAAACTGTTTTTT. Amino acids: CASRGPEERGTNEKLFF.